This T cell receptor beta chain was captured in a study of blood T cell repertoires in COVID-19. Study-wide context: The cDNA or gDNA used as material had been derived from T cells, B-cell-depleted T cells, or PBMCs.

Germline CDR1 is MNHEY and CDR2 is SMNVEV (reference sequence). V was trimmed by 6 bases and J by 4 bases, leaving 15 bases between them. The CDR3 sequence is 14 residues long. As originally analysed: It was from reference gene primer amplification that nucleated cell counts were estimated. Only in-frame clones appear in the TCRdb table, and some are missing; sequencing was by immunoSEQ multiplex PCR. D and trimming were read from the DNA, whereas the V and J calls and clone size are those reported in that table. Here the sample spans more than 100,000 clones, 79% being singletons. The sequencing input was peripheral blood. The chain uses TRBV27 and TRBJ1-1, with D maybe TRBD1 (5 bases). The TCR was taken from a woman aged 80 or over with acute or convalescent COVID-19. CDR3 sequence (DNA): TGTGCCAGCAGACGAAACGTCAGGGTCACTGAAGCTTTCTTT. The encoded protein is CASRRNVRVTEAFF.